The 11 T cell receptor beta chains below were found in one sample sequenced in a study of technical replicates of blood from a few donors. The protocol was immunoSEQ multiplex PCR, while the TCRdb copy is restricted to in-frame clones and leaves out a portion. The sample carries over 45,000 clones, about 90% recorded once. What was sequenced was PBMCs. The receptors were gathered from a human donor in good health. Some clones in this sample may be carry-over from other donors' samples.

The rearrangement uses TRBV11-2 and TRBJ1-5, with D tentatively TRBD1 (5 bases). Germline CDR1 reads SGHAT; CDR2 reads FQNNGV. CDR3 length: 14 residues. The ends were cut back, 5 bases at V and 3 bases at J, with 11 bases in the middle. Here the CDR3 reads CASSVQGINQPQHF. The CDR3 DNA follows: TGTGCCAGCAGCGTCCAGGGTATCAATCAGCCCCAGCATTTT.

This rearrangement joins TRBV5-4 to TRBJ2-7; weak D call: TRBD2 (5 bases). This CDR3 contains 13 residues. The ends were cut back, 3 bases at V and 5 bases at J, with 12 bases in the middle. Germline CDR1 reads SGHNT; CDR2 reads YYREEE (reference sequence). For the CDR3, the DNA is TGTGCCAGCAGCTGGACCGAGGGAGACGAGCAGTACTTC. Translating it yields CASSWTEGDEQYF.

The V call is TRBV4-1, the J call TRBJ2-1; D unclear. This CDR3 region has 12 residues. V lost 3 bases to trimming and J lost 5 bases, with 5 bases between them. Germline-derived CDR1 and CDR2 are MGHRA and YSYEKL. The chain's CDR3 is CASSHQNNEQFF. The CDR3 nucleotides are TGCGCCAGCAGCCATCAAAACAATGAGCAGTTCTTC.

This clone was seen a single time. CDR3 region: CASSFVRGFQPQHF. For the CDR3, the DNA is TGTGCCAGCAGTTTTGTCAGGGGGTTTCAGCCCCAGCATTTT. The rearrangement joins TRBV6-6 to TRBJ1-5; 7 nucleotides line up with TRBD1. Losses at the gene ends were 4 bases for V and 6 bases for J; bases not matched to a gene: 6. Germline V CDR1 and CDR2: MNHNY, SVGAGI (reference sequence). The CDR3 runs to 14 residues.

The CDR3 spells CASSSPQNYEQYF. CDR3 coding DNA: TGCGCCAGCAGCTCCCCCCAGAACTACGAGCAGTACTTC. The chain employs TRBV5-1 and TRBJ2-7; D gene uncertain. The CDR3 length is 13 residues. CDR1 is SGHRS, CDR2 YFSETQ, per germline. Trimming shortened V by 3 bases and J by 3 bases, and 10 bases separated the two germline ends.

A single count supports this clone. The chain couples TRBV7-9 to TRBJ2-7; 14 bases align to TRBD2. The CDR3 totals 18 residues. Trimming cost V 4 bases and J 0 bases; bases outside gene matches: 8. Germline V gene sequence: CDR1 SEHNR, CDR2 FQNEAQ (reference sequence). CDR3 bases: TGTGCCAGCAGCTCAGGACTAGCGGGGGGCCGGAGCTCCTACGAGCAGTACTTC. Translation: CASSSGLAGGRSSYEQYF.

The chain combines TRBV6-5 with TRBJ2-1; 9 bases are a match to TRBD2. The CDR3 sequence is 16 residues long. Germline V gene sequence: CDR1 MNHEY, CDR2 SVGAGI. Losses at the gene ends were 2 bases for V and 7 bases for J; bases not matched to a gene: 9. Written as DNA, the CDR3 is TGTGCCAGCAGTTACCGAGGCGGGGGGGCCAGGAATGAGCAGTTCTTC. This encodes CASSYRGGGARNEQFF.

The genes are TRBV7-8 and TRBJ2-6, with 7 nucleotides matching TRBD1. CDR3 size: 16 residues. The ends lost 5 bases at V and 0 bases at J; junction bases unmatched: 4. Germline assignment: CDR1 SGHVS and CDR2 FQNEAQ. DNA of the CDR3: TGTGCCAGCAGCCGGGACAGCTTCTCTGGGGCCAACGTCCTGACTTTC. Translation: CASSRDSFSGANVLTF.

The rearrangement links TRBV15 to TRBJ2-7; weak D call: TRBD2 (6 bases). The CDR3 extends over 14 amino acids. Trimming shortened V by 1 base and J by 2 bases, and 9 bases separated the two germline ends. Per the germline V gene, CDR1 is LNHNV and CDR2 is YYDKDF (reference sequence). The CDR3 reads CATSRGGIPYEQYF. CDR3 DNA: TGTGCCACCAGCAGAGGCGGGATCCCCTACGAGCAGTACTTC.

CDR3: CASSRKTSGGQETQYF. CDR3 nucleotide sequence: TGTGCCAGCAGTCGGAAGACTAGCGGGGGACAAGAGACCCAGTACTTC. This rearrangement joins TRBV5-4 to TRBJ2-5, with TRBD2 identical over 12 bases. J was trimmed by 2 bases and V by 5 bases; bases with no gene match: 7. CDR3 length equals 16 residues. Germline V gene sequence: CDR1 SGHNT, CDR2 YYREEE (reference sequence).

The genes are TRBV2 and TRBJ1-5; D perhaps matches TRBD1 (5 bases). The germline V and J ends were trimmed by 6 bases and 0 bases, with 15 bases remaining between them. CDR1 SNHLY and CDR2 FYNNEI come from the germline V gene. The CDR3 is made up of 16 amino acids. The CDR3 loop reads CASRDPQGYSNQPQHF. In DNA form, the CDR3 reads TGTGCCAGCAGAGACCCTCAGGGTTATAGCAATCAGCCCCAGCATTTT.